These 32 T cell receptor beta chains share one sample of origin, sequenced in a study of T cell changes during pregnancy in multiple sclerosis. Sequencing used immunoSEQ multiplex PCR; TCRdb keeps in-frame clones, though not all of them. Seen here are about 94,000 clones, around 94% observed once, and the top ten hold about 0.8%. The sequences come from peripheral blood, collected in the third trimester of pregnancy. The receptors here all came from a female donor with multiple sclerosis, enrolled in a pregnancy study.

In DNA, the CDR3 is TGTGCCAGCAGTTTACCCCGGACAGGGAGGTTTGAAAAACTGTTTTTT. Its translation: CASSLPRTGRFEKLFF. The rearrangement links TRBV28 to TRBJ1-4; TRBD1 aligns across 8 bases. The CDR3 runs to 16 residues. Germline loops: CDR1 MDHEN, CDR2 SYDVKM. J gave up 7 bases and V 2 bases, and 9 bases lay outside the gene matches.

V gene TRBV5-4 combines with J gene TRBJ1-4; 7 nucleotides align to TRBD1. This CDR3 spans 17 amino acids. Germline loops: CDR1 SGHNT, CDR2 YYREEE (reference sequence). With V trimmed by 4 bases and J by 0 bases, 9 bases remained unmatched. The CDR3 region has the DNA TGTGCCAGCAGCCGGGGGACAGCTTCTGCAACTAATGAAAAACTGTTTTTT. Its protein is CASSRGTASATNEKLFF.

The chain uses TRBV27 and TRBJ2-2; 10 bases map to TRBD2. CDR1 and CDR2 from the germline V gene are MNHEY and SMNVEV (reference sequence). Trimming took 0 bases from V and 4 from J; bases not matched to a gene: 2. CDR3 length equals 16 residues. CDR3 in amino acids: CASSLSPSGSTGELFF. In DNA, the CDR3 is TGTGCCAGCAGTTTATCGCCTAGCGGGAGCACCGGGGAGCTGTTTTTT.

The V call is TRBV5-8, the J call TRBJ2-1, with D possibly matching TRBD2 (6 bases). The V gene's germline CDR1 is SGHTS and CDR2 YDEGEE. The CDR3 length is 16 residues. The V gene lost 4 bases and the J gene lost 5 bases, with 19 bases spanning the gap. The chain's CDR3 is CASSPHSGTPNNEQFF. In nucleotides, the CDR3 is TGTGCCAGCAGCCCCCATAGCGGCACCCCCAACAATGAGCAGTTCTTC. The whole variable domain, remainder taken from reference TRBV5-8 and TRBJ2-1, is EAGVTQSPTHLIKTRGQQATLRCSPISGHTSVYWYQQALGLGLQFLLWYDEGEERNRGNFPPRFSGRQFPNYSSELNVNALELEDSALYLCASSPHSGTPNNEQFFGPGTRLTVL.

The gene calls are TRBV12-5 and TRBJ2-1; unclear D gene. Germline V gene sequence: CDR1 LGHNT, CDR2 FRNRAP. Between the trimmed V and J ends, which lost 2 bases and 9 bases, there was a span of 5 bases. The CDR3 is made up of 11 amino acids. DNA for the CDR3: TGTGCTAGTGGTTTGCTCGGTGAGCAGTTCTTC. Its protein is CASGLLGEQFF.

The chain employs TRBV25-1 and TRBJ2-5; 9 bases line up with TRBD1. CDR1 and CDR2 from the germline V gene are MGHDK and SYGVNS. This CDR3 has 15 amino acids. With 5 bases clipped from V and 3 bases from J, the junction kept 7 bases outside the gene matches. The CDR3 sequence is CASSSPRDREETQYF. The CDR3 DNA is TGTGCCAGCAGTAGCCCCCGGGACAGGGAAGAGACCCAGTACTTC.

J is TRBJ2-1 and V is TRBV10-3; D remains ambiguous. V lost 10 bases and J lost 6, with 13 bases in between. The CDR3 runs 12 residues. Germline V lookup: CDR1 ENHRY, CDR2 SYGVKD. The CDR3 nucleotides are TGTGCCACCGCGATCGAACCCAATGAGCAGTTCTTC. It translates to CATAIEPNEQFF.

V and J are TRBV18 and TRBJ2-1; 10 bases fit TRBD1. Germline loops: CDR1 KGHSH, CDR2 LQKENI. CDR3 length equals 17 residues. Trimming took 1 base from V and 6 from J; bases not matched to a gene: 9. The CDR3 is CASSPLPLGTGVNEQFF. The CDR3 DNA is TGTGCCAGCTCACCACTTCCCCTCGGGACAGGGGTCAATGAGCAGTTCTTC.

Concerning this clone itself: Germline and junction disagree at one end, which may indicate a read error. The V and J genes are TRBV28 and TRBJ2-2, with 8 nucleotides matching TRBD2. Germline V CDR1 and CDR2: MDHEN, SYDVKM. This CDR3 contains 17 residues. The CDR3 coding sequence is TGTGCCAGCAGATTATATGCGGCGGGGGGGAACACCGGGGAGCTGTTTTTT. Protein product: CASRLYAAGGNTGELFF.

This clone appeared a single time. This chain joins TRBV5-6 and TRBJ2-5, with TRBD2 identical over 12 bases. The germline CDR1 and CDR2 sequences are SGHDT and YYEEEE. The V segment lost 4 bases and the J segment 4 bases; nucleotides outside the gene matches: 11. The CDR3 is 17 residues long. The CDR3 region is CASSLRLAGVVAETQYF. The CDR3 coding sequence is TGTGCCAGCAGCCTACGACTAGCGGGAGTGGTAGCAGAGACCCAGTACTTC.

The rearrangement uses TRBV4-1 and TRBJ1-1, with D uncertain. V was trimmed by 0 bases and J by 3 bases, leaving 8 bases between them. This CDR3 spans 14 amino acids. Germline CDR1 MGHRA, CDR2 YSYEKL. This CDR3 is CASSQDPPDTEAFF. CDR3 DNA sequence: TGCGCCAGCAGCCAAGATCCCCCCGACACTGAAGCTTTCTTT.

This CDR3 reads CASLPGQGKETQYF. The CDR3 DNA is TGTGCCAGCCTTCCGGGACAGGGGAAGGAGACCCAGTACTTC. The V gene is TRBV2, the J gene TRBJ2-5, with 10 bases aligning to TRBD1. Trimming removed 8 bases from V and 5 bases from J; junction bases left unmatched: 8. CDR1 is SNHLY, CDR2 FYNNEI, per germline. This CDR3 spans 14 amino acids.

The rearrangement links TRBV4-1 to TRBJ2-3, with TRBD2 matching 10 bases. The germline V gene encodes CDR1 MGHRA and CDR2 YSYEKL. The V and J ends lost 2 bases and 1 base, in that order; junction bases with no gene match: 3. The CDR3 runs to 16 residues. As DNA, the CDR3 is TGCGCCAGCAGCCAAACCGGGACTAGCGGCACAGATACGCAGTATTTT. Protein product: CASSQTGTSGTDTQYF.

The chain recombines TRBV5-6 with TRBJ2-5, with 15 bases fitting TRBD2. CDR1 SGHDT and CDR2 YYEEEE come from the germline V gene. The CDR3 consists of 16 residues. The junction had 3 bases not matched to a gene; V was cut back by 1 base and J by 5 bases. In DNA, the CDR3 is TGTGCCAGCAGCTTGCTTGGACTAGCGGGAGGGGAGACCCAGTACTTC. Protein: CASSLLGLAGGETQYF.

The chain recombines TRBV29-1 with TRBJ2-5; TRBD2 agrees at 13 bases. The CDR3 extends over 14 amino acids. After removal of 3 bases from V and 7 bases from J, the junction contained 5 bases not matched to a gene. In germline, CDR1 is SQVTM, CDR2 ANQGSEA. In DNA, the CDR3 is TGCAGCGTTGAGACTAGCGGGAGGAGGGGGACCCAGTACTTC. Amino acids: CSVETSGRRGTQYF.

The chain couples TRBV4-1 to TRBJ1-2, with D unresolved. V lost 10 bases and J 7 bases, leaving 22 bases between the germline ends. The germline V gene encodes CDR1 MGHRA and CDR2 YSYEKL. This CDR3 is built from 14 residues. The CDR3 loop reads CATTLTAGEGGYTF. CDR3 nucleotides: TGCGCCACCACCCTCACGGCGGGCGAGGGTGGCTACACCTTC.

The CDR3 bases are TGTGCCAGCAGGCTACAGGGACCTGGCACTGAAGCTTTCTTT. It specifies CASRLQGPGTEAFF. The rearrangement joins TRBV2 to TRBJ1-1; a possible D gene is TRBD1 (6 bases). The CDR3 is 14 residues long. With 6 bases removed from V and 4 bases from J, the gap between germline ends came to 15 bases. Germline values: CDR1 SNHLY, CDR2 FYNNEI.

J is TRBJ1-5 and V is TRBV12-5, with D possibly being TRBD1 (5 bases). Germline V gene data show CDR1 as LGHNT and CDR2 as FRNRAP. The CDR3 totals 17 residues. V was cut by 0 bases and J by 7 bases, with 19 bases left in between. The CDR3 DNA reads TGTGCTAGTGGTTTGGTACTCGGAAATAAGCGGGGGCAGCCCCAGCATTTT. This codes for CASGLVLGNKRGQPQHF.

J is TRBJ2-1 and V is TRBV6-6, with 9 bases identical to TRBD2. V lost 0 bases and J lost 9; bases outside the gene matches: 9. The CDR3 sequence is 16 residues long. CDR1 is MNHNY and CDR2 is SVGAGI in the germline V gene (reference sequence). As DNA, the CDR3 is TGTGCCAGCAGTTACTCGGCTAGCGGGATCAGTAGTGAGCAGTTCTTC. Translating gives CASSYSASGISSEQFF.

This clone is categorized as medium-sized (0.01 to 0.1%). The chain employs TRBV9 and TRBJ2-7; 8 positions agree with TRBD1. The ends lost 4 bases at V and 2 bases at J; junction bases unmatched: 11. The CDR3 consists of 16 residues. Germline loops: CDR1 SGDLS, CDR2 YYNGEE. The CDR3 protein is CASSPSIKTGAYEQYF. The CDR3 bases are TGTGCCAGCAGCCCATCAATCAAGACAGGGGCCTACGAGCAGTACTTC.

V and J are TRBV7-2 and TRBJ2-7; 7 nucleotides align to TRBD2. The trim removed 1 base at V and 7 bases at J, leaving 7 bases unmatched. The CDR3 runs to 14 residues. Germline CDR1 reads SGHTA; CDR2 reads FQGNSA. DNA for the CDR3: TGTGCCAGCAGCTTAGGCGGGAGTGGTCCGGAGCAGTACTTC. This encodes CASSLGGSGPEQYF.

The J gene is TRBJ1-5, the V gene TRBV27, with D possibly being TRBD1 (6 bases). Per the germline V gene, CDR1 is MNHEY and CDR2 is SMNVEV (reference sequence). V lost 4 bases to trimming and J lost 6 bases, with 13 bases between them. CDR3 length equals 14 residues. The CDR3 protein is CASSSYAGVQPQHF. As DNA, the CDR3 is TGTGCCAGCAGTTCCTACGCAGGGGTTCAGCCCCAGCATTTT.

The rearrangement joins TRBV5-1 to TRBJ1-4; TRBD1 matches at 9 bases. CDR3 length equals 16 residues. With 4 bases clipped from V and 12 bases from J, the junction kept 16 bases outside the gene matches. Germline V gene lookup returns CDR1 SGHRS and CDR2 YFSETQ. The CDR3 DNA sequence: TGCGCCAGCAGCCCCATTCAGCCGGGACAGGGAACAGAACTGTTTTTT. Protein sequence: CASSPIQPGQGTELFF.

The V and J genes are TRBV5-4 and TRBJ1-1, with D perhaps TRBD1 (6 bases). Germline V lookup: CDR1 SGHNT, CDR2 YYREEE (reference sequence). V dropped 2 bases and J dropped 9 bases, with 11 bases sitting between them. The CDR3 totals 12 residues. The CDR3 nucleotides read TGTGCCAGCAGCTTAACAGGGAGAAAAGCTTTCTTT. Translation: CASSLTGRKAFF.

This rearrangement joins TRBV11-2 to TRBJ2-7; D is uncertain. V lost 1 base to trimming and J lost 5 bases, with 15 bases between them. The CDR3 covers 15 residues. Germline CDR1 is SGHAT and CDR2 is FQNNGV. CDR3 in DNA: TGTGCCAGCAGCTTAGTTGGGTACAGTATCCACGAGCAGTACTTC. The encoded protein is CASSLVGYSIHEQYF.

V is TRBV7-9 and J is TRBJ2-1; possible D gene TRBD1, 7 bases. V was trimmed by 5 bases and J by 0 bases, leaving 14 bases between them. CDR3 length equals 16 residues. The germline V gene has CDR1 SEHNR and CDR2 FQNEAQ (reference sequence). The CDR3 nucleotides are TGTGCCAGCAGCGGTCCCAGGGGGGTCTCCTACAATGAGCAGTTCTTC. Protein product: CASSGPRGVSYNEQFF.

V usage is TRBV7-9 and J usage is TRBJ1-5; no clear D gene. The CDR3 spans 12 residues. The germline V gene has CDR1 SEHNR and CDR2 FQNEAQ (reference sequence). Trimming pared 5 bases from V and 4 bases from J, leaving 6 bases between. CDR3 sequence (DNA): TGTGCCAGCAGCGTTTCAAATCAGCCCCAGCATTTT. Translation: CASSVSNQPQHF.

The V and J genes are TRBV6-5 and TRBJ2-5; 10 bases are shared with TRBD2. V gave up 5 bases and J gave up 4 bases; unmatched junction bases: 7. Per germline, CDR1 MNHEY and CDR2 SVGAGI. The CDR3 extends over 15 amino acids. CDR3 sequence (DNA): TGTGCCAGCAGTGCCCTAGCGGGAGTAAGAGAGACCCAGTACTTC. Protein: CASSALAGVRETQYF.

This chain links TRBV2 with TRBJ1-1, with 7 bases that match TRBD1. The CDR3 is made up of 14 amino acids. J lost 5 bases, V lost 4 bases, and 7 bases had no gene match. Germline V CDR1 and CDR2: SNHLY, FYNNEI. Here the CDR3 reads CASSARTGETEAFF. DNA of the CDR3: TGTGCCAGCAGTGCCCGGACAGGAGAAACTGAAGCTTTCTTT.

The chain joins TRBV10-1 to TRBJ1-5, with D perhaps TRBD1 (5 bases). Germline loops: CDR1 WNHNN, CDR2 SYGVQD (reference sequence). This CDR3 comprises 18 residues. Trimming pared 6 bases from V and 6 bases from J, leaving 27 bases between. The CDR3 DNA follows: TGCGCCAGCAGCGACACTTTACAGGTATCCGTGGGGCCTCAGCCCCAGCATTTT. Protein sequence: CASSDTLQVSVGPQPQHF.

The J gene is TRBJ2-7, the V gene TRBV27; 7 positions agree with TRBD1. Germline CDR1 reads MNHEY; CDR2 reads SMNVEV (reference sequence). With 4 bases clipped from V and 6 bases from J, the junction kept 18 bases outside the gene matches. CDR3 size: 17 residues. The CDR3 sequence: CASSSWGLPGQRGEQYF. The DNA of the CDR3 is TGTGCCAGCAGTTCCTGGGGCCTACCGGGACAGAGGGGCGAGCAGTACTTC.

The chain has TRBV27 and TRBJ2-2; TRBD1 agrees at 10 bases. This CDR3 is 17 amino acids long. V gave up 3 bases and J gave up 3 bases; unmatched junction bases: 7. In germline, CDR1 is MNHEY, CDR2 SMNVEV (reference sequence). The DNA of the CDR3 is TGTGCCAGCAGTTTCATTCGGACAGGGGGGTACACCGGGGAGCTGTTTTTT. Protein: CASSFIRTGGYTGELFF.